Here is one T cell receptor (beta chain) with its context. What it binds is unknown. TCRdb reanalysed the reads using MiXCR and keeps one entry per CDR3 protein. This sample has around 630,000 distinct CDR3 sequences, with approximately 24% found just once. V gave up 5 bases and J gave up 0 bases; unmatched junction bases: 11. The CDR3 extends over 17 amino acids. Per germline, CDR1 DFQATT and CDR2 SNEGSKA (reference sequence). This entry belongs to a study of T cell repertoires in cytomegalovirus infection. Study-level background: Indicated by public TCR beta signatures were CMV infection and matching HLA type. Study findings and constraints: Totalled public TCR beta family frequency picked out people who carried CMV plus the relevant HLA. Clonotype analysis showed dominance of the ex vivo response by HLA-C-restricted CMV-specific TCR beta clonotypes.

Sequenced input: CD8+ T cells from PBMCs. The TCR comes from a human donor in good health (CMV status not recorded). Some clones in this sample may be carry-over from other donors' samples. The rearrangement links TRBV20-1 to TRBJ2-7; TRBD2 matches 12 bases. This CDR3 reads CSARGLAGSSSSYEQYV. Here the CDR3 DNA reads TGCAGTGCTCGAGGACTAGCGGGGTCTTCCTCCTCCTACGAGCAGTACGTC.